These 14 T cell receptor beta chains share one sample of origin, sequenced in a study of T-cell memory formation after mild COVID-19. TCRdb reanalysed the 5' RACE reads using MiXCR and keeps one entry per CDR3 protein. Of 300,000 to 400,000 distinct CDR3 sequences listed, around 14% were seen once; the top ten hold around a fifth. The sequencing sample was made of PBMCs or a T cell subset sorted from them (not recorded which). Receptor source: a man aged 18 to 35 who had mild COVID-19 (a few samples of this study predate the infection). Cell type and time point are not known.

This clonotype has more than one count but fewer than ten. This chain joins TRBV28 and TRBJ2-3; 8 nucleotides line up with TRBD1. The CDR3 spans 14 residues. In germline, CDR1 is MDHEN, CDR2 SYDVKM. V trimming: 4 bases; J trimming: 1 base; junction bases outside the gene matches: 1. CDR3 in DNA: TGTGCCAGCAGTTCGGACAGGGGCACAGATACGCAGTATTTT. Translating gives CASSSDRGTDTQYF. The full variable domain, its missing parts supplied by reference TRBV28 and TRBJ2-3, is DVKVTQSSRYLVKRTGEKVFLECVQDMDHENMFWYRQDPGLGLRLIYFSYDVKMKEKGDIPEGYSVSREKKERFSLILESASTNQTSMYLCASSSDRGTDTQYFGPGTRLTVL.

J is TRBJ1-6 and V is TRBV6-6, with D uncertain. The CDR3 consists of 13 residues. CDR1 MNHNY and CDR2 SVGAGI come from the germline V gene (reference sequence). Trimming removed 5 bases from V and 12 bases from J, with 14 bases in between. The CDR3, as DNA: TGTGCCAGCAGTATCCCTGCGGATGGACCCCTCCACTTT. Translation: CASSIPADGPLHF.

The V and J genes are TRBV6-2 or TRBV6-3 and TRBJ2-2; D not certain. The CDR3 spans 13 residues. V gave up 4 bases and J gave up 0 bases, with 3 bases separating them. CDR1 is MNHEY and CDR2 is SVGEGT in the germline V gene. CDR3 amino acids: CASSFANTGELFF. The CDR3 nucleotides are TGTGCCAGCAGTTTTGCGAACACCGGGGAGCTGTTTTTT.

In this sample, this clonotype turned up a few times. J is TRBJ1-3 and V is TRBV7-9; 7 nucleotides align to TRBD1. The V gene end was trimmed by 3 bases and the J gene end by 2 bases; junction bases not matched to a gene: 1. Germline CDR1 SEHNR, CDR2 FQNEAQ (reference sequence). The CDR3 length is 14 residues. CDR3 DNA: TGTGCCAGCAGCTTGGGACAGCCTGGAAACACCATATATTTT. It encodes CASSLGQPGNTIYF.

This chain uses TRBV19 with TRBJ1-2; D is uncertain. The CDR3 extends over 17 amino acids. Germline CDR1 is LNHDA and CDR2 is SQIVND (reference sequence). The ends were cut back, 3 bases at V and 0 bases at J, with 17 bases in the middle. CDR3 nucleotides: TGTGCCAGTAGTATGAGCCTCCGCAGGCTCTCTAACTATGGCTACACCTTC. As protein: CASSMSLRRLSNYGYTF.

The rearrangement links TRBV4-1 to TRBJ1-5; 10 bases fit TRBD1. CDR1 is MGHRA and CDR2 is YSYEKL in the germline V gene. The CDR3 covers 15 residues. V shed 3 bases, J shed 6 bases, and the junction held 5 bases outside the gene matches. The CDR3 protein is CASSHQTGGRQPQHF. In nucleotides, the CDR3 is TGCGCCAGCAGCCACCAGACAGGGGGCCGTCAGCCCCAGCATTTT.

V and J are TRBV12-3 or TRBV12-4 and TRBJ2-1, with 8 nucleotides matching TRBD2. This CDR3 contains 15 residues. Losses at the gene ends were 7 bases for V and 4 bases for J; bases not matched to a gene: 9. The CDR3 reads CASNFHGGGYNEQFF. The CDR3 nucleotides read TGTGCCAGCAATTTCCACGGGGGGGGTTACAATGAGCAGTTCTTC.

This clonotype was counted a few times. CDR3 DNA: TGTGCCAGCAGCTCCTTCACTACAGGGAACTCTGGAAACACCATATATTTT. Translated, it gives CASSSFTTGNSGNTIYF. The J gene is TRBJ1-3, the V gene TRBV7-8, with D possibly being TRBD1 (6 bases). CDR1 is SGHVS, CDR2 FQNEAQ, per germline. V was cut by 4 bases and J by 0 bases, with 16 bases left in between. The CDR3 consists of 17 residues. The full variable domain, in which reference TRBV7-8 and TRBJ1-3 provide the parts outside the CDR3, is GAGVSQSPRYKVAKRGQDVALRCDPISGHVSLFWYQQALGQGPEFLTYFQNEAQLDKSGLPSDRFFAERPEGSVSTLKIQRTQQEDSAVYLCASSSFTTGNSGNTIYFGEGSWLTVV.

DNA of the CDR3: TGTGCCAGCAGAATACCGGGACAGGGAGCCGCTGAAGCTTTCTTT. It is translated as CASRIPGQGAAEAFF. V usage is TRBV5-4 and J usage is TRBJ1-1; 9 positions match TRBD1. CDR3 length: 15 residues. From germline, CDR1 is SGHNT and CDR2 YYREEE (reference sequence). J gave up 6 bases and V 5 bases, and 11 bases lay outside the gene matches.

V and J are TRBV6-5 and TRBJ2-2; maybe TRBD1 (8 bases). The germline V gene has CDR1 MNHEY and CDR2 SVGAGI. The V gene lost 8 bases and the J gene lost 5 bases, with 18 bases spanning the gap. The CDR3 is 15 amino acids. The CDR3 region has the DNA TGTGCCAGCCACCCAACAGGGGGGGGAACCGGGGAGCTGTTTTTT. Amino acids: CASHPTGGGTGELFF.

This clonotype showed up just a few times. This chain connects TRBV11-2 to TRBJ1-1; D ambiguous. V was cut by 0 bases and J by 11 bases, with 13 bases left in between. The CDR3 loop spans 13 amino acids. CDR1 and CDR2 (germline): SGHAT, FQNNGV. The CDR3 sequence is CASSLDLNQRAFF. DNA for the CDR3: TGTGCCAGCAGCTTAGATCTAAACCAACGGGCTTTCTTT.

This clonotype was seen a handful of times. The chain combines TRBV11-2 with TRBJ2-2; tentative D call: TRBD1 (6 bases). CDR3 length equals 15 residues. The V end was cut by 11 bases, the J end by 3 bases, with 19 bases between. Germline lookup yields CDR1 SGHAT and CDR2 FQNNGV. CDR3 region: CAWRPTGRDTGELFF. CDR3 bases: TGTGCCTGGCGCCCTACAGGGAGAGACACCGGGGAGCTGTTTTTT.

This clonotype was counted ten times or more. The chain employs TRBV29-1 and TRBJ2-5, with a weak D call TRBD1 (6 bases). The CDR3 contains 12 residues. In germline, CDR1 is SQVTM, CDR2 ANQGSEA. V was pared by 5 bases and J by 2 bases, with 9 bases between. CDR3 loop: CSVPQGQETQYF. The CDR3 nucleotides read TGCAGCGTTCCCCAGGGGCAAGAGACCCAGTACTTC.

The rearrangement joins TRBV11-2 to TRBJ1-1; no clear D. CDR3 length: 13 residues. Trimming shortened V by 0 bases and J by 3 bases, and 5 bases separated the two germline ends. Germline CDR1 is SGHAT and CDR2 is FQNNGV. CDR3 nucleotide sequence: TGTGCCAGCAGCTTAGACGGCTACACTGAAGCTTTCTTT. Its protein is CASSLDGYTEAFF.